The 16 T cell receptor beta chains presented below share a single source sample, sequenced in a study of molecular identifiers for immune sequencing clone quantification. TCRdb recomputed calls from the PCR reads with MiXCR, one row per CDR3 protein. The sample consists of roughly 300,000 distinct CDR3 sequences, roughly a quarter of them appearing once. Sequencing was carried out using naive CD8+ T cells from blood, with Jurkat cell RNA spiked in. The subset was: FACS-sorted CD8+CD4-CCR7+CD45RA+ naive T cells. The receptors derive from a human donor in good health. Some libraries in this study had Jurkat cell RNA spiked in.

This clonotype was seen a handful of times. This chain uses TRBV28 with TRBJ2-6, with TRBD2 matching 13 bases. CDR3 length equals 18 residues. Germline-derived CDR1 and CDR2 are MDHEN and SYDVKM. The ends lost 3 bases at V and 3 bases at J; junction bases unmatched: 5. The CDR3 loop reads CASSFGLAGAVGANVLTF. CDR3 coding DNA: TGTGCCAGCAGTTTCGGACTAGCGGGAGCTGTTGGGGCCAACGTCCTGACTTTC.

The sample holds a few counts of this clonotype. The chain employs TRBV6-5 and TRBJ1-4; a weak D match, TRBD1 (6 bases). Germline CDR1 is MNHEY and CDR2 is SVGAGI. The CDR3 has 17 residues. With 2 bases removed from V and 0 bases from J, the gap between germline ends came to 13 bases. The CDR3 DNA is TGTGCCAGCAGTTACGGATACAGGGACCCAACTAATGAAAAACTGTTTTTT. It codes for CASSYGYRDPTNEKLFF.

This clonotype was found a few times. V and J are TRBV20-1 and TRBJ2-7; 12 bases map to TRBD1. Germline V gives CDR1 DFQATT, CDR2 SNEGSKA (reference sequence). Trimming took 6 bases from V and 6 from J; bases not matched to a gene: 3. This CDR3 is 12 amino acids long. CDR3 bases: TGCAGTGCATGGGACAGGGGGCGCGAGCAGTACTTC. This encodes CSAWDRGREQYF.

Concerning this clonotype: This may come from a read error, since a much larger clone is one base off. This sequence joins TRBV6-5 and TRBJ2-7, with 7 bases matching TRBD1. The germline gives CDR1 MNHEY, CDR2 SVGAGI. J lost 5 bases, V lost 5 bases, and 15 bases had no gene match. CDR3 length equals 16 residues. CDR3 residues: CASSLRQGGIGNEQYF. Written as DNA, the CDR3 is TGTGCCAGCAGTCTAAGACAGGGTGGTATTGGAAACGAGCAGTACTTC.

V usage is TRBV3-1 and J usage is TRBJ2-5; D remains unclear. V was clipped by 2 bases and J by 7 bases, with 14 bases between them. CDR1 and CDR2 (germline): LGHDT, YNNKEL (reference sequence). The CDR3 is made up of 14 amino acids. The CDR3 coding sequence is TGTGCCAGCAGCCAAAATACCGGGCCCATGACCCAGTACTTC. This translates into CASSQNTGPMTQYF.

This clonotype came up many times. This sequence joins TRBV7-9 and TRBJ2-3; D may be TRBD1 (6 bases). Trimming took off 6 bases at V and 2 bases at J, with 12 bases between the two ends. The CDR3 is 14 residues long. Germline V CDR1 and CDR2: SEHNR, FQNEAQ (reference sequence). CDR3 in amino acids: CASSSKGVTDTQYF. The CDR3 DNA sequence: TGTGCCAGCAGTTCAAAGGGGGTCACAGATACGCAGTATTTT.

This clonotype has at least ten counts. The V gene is TRBV14, the J gene TRBJ2-2; TRBD1 aligns across 7 bases. With 4 bases clipped from V and 1 base from J, the junction kept 9 bases outside the gene matches. Per the germline V gene, CDR1 is SGHDN and CDR2 is FVKESK. The CDR3 loop spans 17 amino acids. In DNA form, the CDR3 reads TGTGCCAGCAGCCCATCGATCTGGACAGGGAACACCGGGGAGCTGTTTTTT. It specifies CASSPSIWTGNTGELFF.

In this sample, this clonotype turned up once. V gene TRBV7-9 combines with J gene TRBJ1-1; 8 positions match TRBD1. The CDR3 has 14 residues. The V and J ends lost 5 bases and 8 bases, in that order; junction bases with no gene match: 10. In germline, CDR1 is SEHNR, CDR2 FQNEAQ (reference sequence). The CDR3 loop is CASSGLTGTGEAFF. DNA of the CDR3: TGTGCCAGCAGCGGACTTACAGGGACAGGCGAAGCTTTCTTT.

This clonotype was counted at least ten times. The chain recombines TRBV6-6 with TRBJ2-1, with D hard to call. Between the trimmed V and J ends, which lost 3 bases and 9 bases, there was a span of 9 bases. Germline CDR1 reads MNHNY; CDR2 reads SVGAGI (reference sequence). The length of the CDR3 is 12 residues. The CDR3, as DNA: TGTGCCAGCAGTTATCCCGGTTCTGAGCAGTTCTTC. Protein product: CASSYPGSEQFF.

In its sample, this clonotype was seen a few times. The genes are TRBV5-5 and TRBJ2-7; 7 nucleotides line up with TRBD2. The CDR3 spans 12 residues. With 5 bases clipped from V and 5 bases from J, the junction kept 4 bases outside the gene matches. Germline V CDR1 and CDR2: SGHKS, YYEKEE (reference sequence). The chain's CDR3 is CASSPTSNEQYF. The CDR3 region has the DNA TGTGCCAGCAGTCCGACTAGCAACGAGCAGTACTTC.

This sequence joins TRBV20-1 and TRBJ2-7, with TRBD2 matching over 7 bases. CDR3 length: 17 residues. Germline V gene lookup returns CDR1 DFQATT and CDR2 SNEGSKA (reference sequence). After removal of 1 base from V and 3 bases from J, the junction contained 15 bases not matched to a gene. The CDR3 DNA reads as TGCAGTGCTAGAGGGGTGGGAGCGGGGCAGGTAGGCTACGAGCAGTACTTC. It yields the protein CSARGVGAGQVGYEQYF.

This clonotype was picked up a small number of times. The chain has TRBV13 and TRBJ1-4; D is possibly TRBD1 (6 bases). Trimming stripped 5 bases from V and 6 bases from J, with 13 bases between. This CDR3 is built from 14 residues. Germline values: CDR1 PRHDT, CDR2 FYEKMQ (reference sequence). The CDR3 loop reads CASSMQGTHEKLFF. In DNA form, the CDR3 reads TGTGCCAGCAGCATGCAGGGGACTCATGAAAAACTGTTTTTT.

Comment on this clonotype: This may be a read error: a much more frequent sequence differs by one nucleotide. The chain combines TRBV25-1 with TRBJ2-3; D is ambiguous. This CDR3 contains 11 residues. The germline gives CDR1 MGHDK, CDR2 SYGVNS. The DNA for the CDR3 is TGTACCAGCAGTGTGGTAGATACGCAGTATTTT. Protein sequence: CTSSVVDTQYF.

The V gene is TRBV7-8, the J gene TRBJ2-1; D call uncertain. The CDR3 is 13 residues long. Germline assignment: CDR1 SGHVS and CDR2 FQNEAQ. V dropped 3 bases and J dropped 4 bases, with 7 bases sitting between them. The CDR3 nucleotides read TGTGCCAGCAGCTTTGGCAGATACAATGAGCAGTTCTTC. It codes for CASSFGRYNEQFF.

The chain recombines TRBV4-1 with TRBJ2-2; D is uncertain. V gave up 0 bases and J gave up 6 bases, with 14 bases separating them. CDR3 length equals 16 residues. CDR1 MGHRA and CDR2 YSYEKL come from the germline V gene. CDR3 nucleotide sequence: TGCGCCAGCAGCCAAGATTTTACCTGGGTAGCCGGGGAGCTGTTTTTT. This gives the protein CASSQDFTWVAGELFF.

The genes are TRBV30 and TRBJ2-5, with 14 bases matching TRBD2. CDR1 and CDR2 (germline): GTSNPN, SVGIG (reference sequence). The CDR3 has 15 amino acids. Unmatched junction bases numbered 7, after V lost 5 bases and J lost 5 bases. The CDR3 DNA sequence: TGTGCCTGGCAGACTAGCGGGAGGGCCAGCGAGACCCAGTACTTC. It specifies CAWQTSGRASETQYF.